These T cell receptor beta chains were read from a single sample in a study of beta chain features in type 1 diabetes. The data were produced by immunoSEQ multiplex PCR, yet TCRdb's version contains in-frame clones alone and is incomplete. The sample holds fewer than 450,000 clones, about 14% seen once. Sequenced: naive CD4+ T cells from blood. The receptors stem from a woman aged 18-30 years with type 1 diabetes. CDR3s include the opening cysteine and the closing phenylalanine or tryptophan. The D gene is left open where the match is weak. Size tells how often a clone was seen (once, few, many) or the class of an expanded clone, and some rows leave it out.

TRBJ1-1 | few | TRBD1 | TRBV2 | CASTPGTGSPEAFF | TGTGCCAGCACTCCCGGGACAGGGTCCCCTGAAGCTTTCTTT
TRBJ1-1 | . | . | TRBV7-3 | CASSTSGNTEAFF | TGTGCCAGCAGCACCTCGGGGAACACTGAAGCTTTCTTT
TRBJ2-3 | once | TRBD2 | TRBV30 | CAWSGAGGTQYF | TGTGCCTGGAGTGGTGCGGGGGGTACGCAGTATTTT
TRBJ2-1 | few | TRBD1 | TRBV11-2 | CASSLDLGQGAGNEQFF | TGTGCCAGCAGCTTAGATCTAGGACAGGGGGCAGGCAATGAGCAGTTCTTC
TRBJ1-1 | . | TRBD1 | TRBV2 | CASSGTGVWTEAFF | TGTGCCAGCAGTGGGACAGGGGTATGGACTGAAGCTTTCTTT
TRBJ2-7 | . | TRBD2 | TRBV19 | CASSIPTSGSEQYF | TGTGCCAGTAGTATACCGACTAGCGGGAGCGAGCAGTACTTC
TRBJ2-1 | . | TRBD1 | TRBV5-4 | CASSRDRGLSNEQFF | TGTGCCAGCAGCCGGGACAGGGGGCTAAGCAATGAGCAGTTCTTC
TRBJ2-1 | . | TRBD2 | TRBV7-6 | CASSFPLAGGANEQFF | TGTGCCAGCAGCTTTCCTCTAGCGGGAGGGGCCAATGAGCAGTTCTTC
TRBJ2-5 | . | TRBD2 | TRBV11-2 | CASSSTAGIQETQYF | TGTGCCAGCAGCTCAACAGCGGGAATCCAAGAGACCCAGTACTTC
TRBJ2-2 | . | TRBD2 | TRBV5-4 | CASSPWVPSGSFTGELFF | TGTGCCAGCAGCCCCTGGGTCCCTAGCGGGAGTTTTACCGGGGAGCTGTTTTTT
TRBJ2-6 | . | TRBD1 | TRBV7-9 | CASSLRGTAGANVLTF | TGTGCCAGCAGCTTAAGGGGGACAGCTGGGGCCAACGTCCTGACTTTC
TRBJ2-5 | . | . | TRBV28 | CASSLGLLPGGTQYF | TGTGCCAGCAGCTTAGGACTCCTGCCGGGCGGGACCCAGTACTTC
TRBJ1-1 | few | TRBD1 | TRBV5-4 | CASLGLGQGAGGYTEAFF | TGTGCCAGCCTAGGATTGGGACAGGGCGCAGGGGGGTACACTGAAGCTTTCTTT
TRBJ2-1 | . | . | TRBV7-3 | CASSSGLGGYNEQFF | TGTGCCAGCAGCTCCGGACTCGGAGGATACAATGAGCAGTTCTTC
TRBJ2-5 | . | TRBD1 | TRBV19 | CASSIDPGGRETQYF | TGTGCCAGTAGTATAGATCCAGGGGGCAGGGAGACCCAGTACTTC
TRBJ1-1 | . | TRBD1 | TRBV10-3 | CAIRQGLNTEAFF | TGTGCCATTAGACAGGGGCTGAACACTGAAGCTTTCTTT
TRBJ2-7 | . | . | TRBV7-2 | CASRLTGVSSYEQYF | TGTGCCAGCAGATTGACGGGGGTAAGCTCCTACGAGCAGTACTTC
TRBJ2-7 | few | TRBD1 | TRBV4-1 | CASSHTGTGSNEQYF | TGCGCCAGCAGCCACACCGGGACAGGGTCCAACGAGCAGTACTTC
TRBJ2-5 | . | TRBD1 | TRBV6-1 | CASSSGQGQETQYF | TGTGCCAGCAGTAGCGGACAGGGCCAAGAGACCCAGTACTTC
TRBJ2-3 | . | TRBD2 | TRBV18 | CASSYTSGATDTQYF | TGTGCCAGCTCGTACACTAGCGGAGCCACAGATACGCAGTATTTT
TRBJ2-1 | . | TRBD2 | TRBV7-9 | CASSPVRGVGGNEQFF | TGTGCCAGCAGCCCCGTTCGGGGGGTTGGGGGGAATGAGCAGTTCTTC
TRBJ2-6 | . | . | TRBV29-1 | CSVVRLTASGANVLTF | TGCAGCGTAGTGAGACTGACTGCCTCTGGGGCCAACGTCCTGACTTTC
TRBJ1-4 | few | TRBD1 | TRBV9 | CASSGATGTVYEKLFF | TGTGCCAGCAGCGGGGCGACAGGGACTGTTTATGAAAAACTGTTTTTT
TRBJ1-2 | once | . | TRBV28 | CASTLGGASVGYTF | TGTGCCAGCACCCTAGGGGGGGCGTCCGTAGGCTACACCTTC
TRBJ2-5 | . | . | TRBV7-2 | CASSLGGALVQETQYF | TGTGCCAGCAGTCTTGGGGGGGCCCTTGTCCAAGAGACCCAGTACTTC
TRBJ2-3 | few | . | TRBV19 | CASSRTEFLTDTQYF | TGTGCCAGTAGTAGAACAGAGTTTCTCACAGATACGCAGTATTTT
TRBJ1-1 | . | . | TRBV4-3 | CASSPTSGGSTAEAFF | TGCGCCAGCAGCCCCACCTCCGGGGGTTCAACGGCTGAAGCTTTCTTT
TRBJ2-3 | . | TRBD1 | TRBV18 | CASSPPRQGADTQYF | TGTGCCAGCTCACCCCCGCGACAGGGGGCAGATACGCAGTATTTT
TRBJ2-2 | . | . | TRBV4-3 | CASSQVLSSSGELFF | TGCGCCAGCAGCCAAGTACTTTCCTCGTCCGGGGAGCTGTTTTTT
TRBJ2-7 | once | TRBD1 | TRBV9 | CASSVGDRGIYEQYF | TGTGCCAGCAGCGTAGGGGACAGGGGGATTTACGAGCAGTACTTC
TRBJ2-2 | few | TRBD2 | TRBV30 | CAWRPSGRNTGELFF | TGTGCCTGGAGGCCTAGCGGGAGAAATACCGGGGAGCTGTTTTTT
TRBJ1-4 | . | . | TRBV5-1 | CASSRQDNNEKLFF | TGCGCCAGCAGCCGACAGGACAATAATGAAAAACTGTTTTTT
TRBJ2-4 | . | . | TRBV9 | CASSEEVGNIQYF | TGTGCCAGCAGCGAAGAGGTTGGAAACATTCAGTACTTC
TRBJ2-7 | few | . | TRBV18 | CASSPPDSGYEQYF | TGTGCCAGCTCACCACCGGACAGCGGCTACGAGCAGTACTTC
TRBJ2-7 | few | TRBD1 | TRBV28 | CASSLSRQGPNF | TGTGCCAGCAGTTTGTCACGACAGGGACCGAACTTC
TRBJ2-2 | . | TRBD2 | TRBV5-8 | CASSSWTSGNTGELFF | TGTGCCAGCAGCTCATGGACTAGCGGGAACACCGGGGAGCTGTTTTTT
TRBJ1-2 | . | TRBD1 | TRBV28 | CASSLGTGGDDYGYTF | TGTGCCAGCAGTTTAGGGACAGGGGGCGACGATTATGGCTACACCTTC
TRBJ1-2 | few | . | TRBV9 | CASSEQVTEAYGYTF | TGTGCCAGCAGCGAGCAAGTAACGGAGGCCTATGGCTACACCTTC
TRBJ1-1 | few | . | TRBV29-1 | CSVVPWNTEAFF | TGCAGCGTTGTTCCGTGGAACACTGAAGCTTTCTTT
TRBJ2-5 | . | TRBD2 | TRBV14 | CASSSRLAGAGTQYF | TGTGCCAGCAGCTCCCGACTAGCGGGAGCGGGGACCCAGTACTTC
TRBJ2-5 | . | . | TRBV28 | CASSSSSAGRETQYF | TGTGCCAGCAGTTCATCTAGCGCGGGGAGAGAGACCCAGTACTTC
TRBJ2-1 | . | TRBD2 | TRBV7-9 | CASSAPSGGFNEQFF | TGTGCCAGCAGCGCCCCTAGCGGGGGTTTCAATGAGCAGTTCTTC
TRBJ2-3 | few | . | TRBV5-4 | CASSSTFTDTQYF | TGTGCCAGCAGTTCGACTTTCACAGATACGCAGTATTTT
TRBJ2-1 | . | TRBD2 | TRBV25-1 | CASSEWSGSSYNEQFF | TGTGCCAGCAGTGAATGGAGCGGGAGCTCCTACAATGAGCAGTTCTTC
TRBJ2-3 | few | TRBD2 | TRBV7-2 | CASSLAAGSTDTQYF | TGTGCCAGCAGCTTAGCAGCGGGGAGCACAGATACGCAGTATTTT
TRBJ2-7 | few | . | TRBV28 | CASSLGGRAREQYF | TGTGCCAGCAGCCTAGGGGGACGGGCGCGCGAGCAGTACTTC